This TCR beta chain is drawn from a study of cytomegalovirus exposure and HLA in healthy donors. PCR was performed using 60 Vbeta and 13 Jbeta primers. TCRdb's copy holds only in-frame clones and misses some; the assay was immunoSEQ multiplex PCR. The sample lists about 110,000 clones; roughly 72% were seen once. The V gene's germline CDR1 is MGHRA and CDR2 YSYEKL. There are 15 residues in the CDR3. The V gene lost 5 bases and the J gene lost 0 bases, with 13 bases spanning the gap. General observations from the study: Within the data, a cluster of highly shared sequence variants was likely a sequencing artifact. Segments of the TCR beta V type were, in most cases, productive about 87% or about 30% of the time in an earlier analysis. Cytomegalovirus status was reportedly diagnosed by the classifier with high specificity and sensitivity.

A remark on this clone: Its specificity is unknown.

This chain joins TRBV4-1 and TRBJ2-5, with D tentatively TRBD1 (6 bases). This TCR derives from a man aged 25 to 40 in good health and CMV-seronegative. The source material was PBMCs. The CDR3 reads CASSWTEGYQETQYF. The CDR3 DNA reads as TGCGCCAGCAGCTGGACAGAGGGGTACCAAGAGACCCAGTACTTC.